The source of this T cell receptor (beta chain) is a study of a mutant IDH1 vaccine in newly diagnosed glioma. Study-wide context: Most had both radiotherapy and temozolomide beforehand; others had only one.

Study findings and constraints: The occurrence of vaccine-induced immune responses was seen in over 85% of patients.

Time point reported: week 35, safety follow-up. Alongside topical imiquimod, each dose of vaccine comprised 300 ug of mutant IDH1 20-mer peptide. There were eight vaccinations for patients, given in weeks 1, 3, 5, 7, 11, 15, 19 and 23. CDR1 and CDR2 from the germline V gene are SQVTM and ANQGSEA. V was clipped by 2 bases and J by 6 bases; unmatched bases: 5. This CDR3 region has 14 residues. Profiled with immunoSEQ multiplex PCR; TCRdb holds only in-frame clones, not every one. This table has 35,000 to 50,000 clones, about 92% appearing once. Worth noting for this clone: Its antigen is unidentified.

The sequence was obtained from a man aged 45 to 65 with glioma. The J gene is TRBJ2-1, the V gene TRBV29-1; the match to TRBD2 covers 9 bases. The sequences come from PBMCs, collected from a glioma patient whose treatment included an IDH1 peptide vaccine. For the CDR3, the DNA is TGCAGCGTTGAAAGGTTAGCGGGAGCCAATGAGCAGTTCTTC. The encoded protein is CSVERLAGANEQFF.